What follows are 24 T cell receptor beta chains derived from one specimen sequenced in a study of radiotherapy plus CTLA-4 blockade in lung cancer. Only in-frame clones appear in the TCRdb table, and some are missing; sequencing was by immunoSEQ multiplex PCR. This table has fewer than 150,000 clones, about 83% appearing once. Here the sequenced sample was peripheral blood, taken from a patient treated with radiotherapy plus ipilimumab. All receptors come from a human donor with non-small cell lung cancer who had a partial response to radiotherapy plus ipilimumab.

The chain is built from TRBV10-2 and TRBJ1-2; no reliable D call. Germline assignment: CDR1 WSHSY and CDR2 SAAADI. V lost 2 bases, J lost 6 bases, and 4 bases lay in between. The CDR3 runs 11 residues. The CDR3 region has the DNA TGCGCCAGCAGTGAGGGCCATGGCTACACCTTC. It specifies CASSEGHGYTF.

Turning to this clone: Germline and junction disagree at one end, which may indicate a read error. CDR3 DNA: TGTGCCAGCCCACCTACGACCGGGACAGGAGACAATGAAAAACTGTTTTTT. This sequence encodes CASPPTTGTGDNEKLFF. This chain joins TRBV18 and TRBJ1-4, with TRBD1 identical over 8 bases. Per germline, CDR1 KGHSH and CDR2 LQKENI. The CDR3 spans 17 residues.

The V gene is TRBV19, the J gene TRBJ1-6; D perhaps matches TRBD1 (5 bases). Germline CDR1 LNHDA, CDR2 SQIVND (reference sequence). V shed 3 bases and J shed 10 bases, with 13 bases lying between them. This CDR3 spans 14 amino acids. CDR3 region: CASSMAQGRSPLHF. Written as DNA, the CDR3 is TGTGCCAGTAGTATGGCCCAGGGTAGATCACCCCTCCACTTT.

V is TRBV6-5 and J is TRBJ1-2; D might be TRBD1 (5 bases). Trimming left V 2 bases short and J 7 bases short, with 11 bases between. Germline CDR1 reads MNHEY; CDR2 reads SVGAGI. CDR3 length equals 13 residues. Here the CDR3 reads CASSYPGWGGYTF. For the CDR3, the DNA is TGTGCCAGCAGTTACCCAGGGTGGGGTGGCTACACCTTC.

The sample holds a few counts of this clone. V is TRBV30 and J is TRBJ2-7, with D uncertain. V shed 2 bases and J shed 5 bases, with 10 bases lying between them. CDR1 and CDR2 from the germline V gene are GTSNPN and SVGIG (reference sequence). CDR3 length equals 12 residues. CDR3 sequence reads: CAWSWLLDEQYF. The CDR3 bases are TGTGCCTGGAGTTGGCTTCTGGACGAGCAGTACTTC.

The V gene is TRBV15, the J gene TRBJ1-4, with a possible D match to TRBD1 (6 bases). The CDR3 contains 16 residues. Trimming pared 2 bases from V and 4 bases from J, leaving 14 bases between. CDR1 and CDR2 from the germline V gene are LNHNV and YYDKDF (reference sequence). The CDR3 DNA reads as TGTGCCACCAGCAGATTTCCACAGGGTCATAATGAAAAACTGTTTTTT. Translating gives CATSRFPQGHNEKLFF.

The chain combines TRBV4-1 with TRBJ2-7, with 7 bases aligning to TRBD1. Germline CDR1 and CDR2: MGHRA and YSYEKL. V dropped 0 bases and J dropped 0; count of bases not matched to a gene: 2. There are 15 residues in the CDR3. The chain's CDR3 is CASSQDPGGSYEQYF. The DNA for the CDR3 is TGCGCCAGCAGCCAAGATCCAGGGGGCTCCTACGAGCAGTACTTC.

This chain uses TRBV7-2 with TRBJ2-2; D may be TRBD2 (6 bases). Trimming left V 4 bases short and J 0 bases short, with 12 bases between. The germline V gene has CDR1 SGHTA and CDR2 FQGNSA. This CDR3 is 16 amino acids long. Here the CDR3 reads CASSYPRGANTGELFF. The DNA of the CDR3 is TGTGCCAGCAGCTACCCTCGCGGGGCGAACACCGGGGAGCTGTTTTTT.

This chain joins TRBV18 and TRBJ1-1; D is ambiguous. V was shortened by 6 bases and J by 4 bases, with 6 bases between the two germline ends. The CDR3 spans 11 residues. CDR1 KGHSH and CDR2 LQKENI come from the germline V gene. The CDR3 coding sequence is TGTGCCAGCTCCCCGGGCACTGAAGCTTTCTTT. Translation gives CASSPGTEAFF.

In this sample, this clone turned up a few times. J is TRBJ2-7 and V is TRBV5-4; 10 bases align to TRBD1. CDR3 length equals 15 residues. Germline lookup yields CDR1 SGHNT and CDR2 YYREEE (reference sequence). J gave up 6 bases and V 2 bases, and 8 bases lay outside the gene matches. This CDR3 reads CASSLKRQGAGEQYF. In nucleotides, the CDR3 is TGTGCCAGCAGCTTAAAACGACAGGGGGCAGGCGAGCAGTACTTC. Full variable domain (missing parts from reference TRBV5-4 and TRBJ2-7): ETGVTQSPTHLIKTRGQQVTLRCSSQSGHNTVSWYQQALGQGPQFIFQYYREEENGRGNFPPRFSGLQFPNYSSELNVNALELDDSALYLCASSLKRQGAGEQYFGPGTRLTVT.

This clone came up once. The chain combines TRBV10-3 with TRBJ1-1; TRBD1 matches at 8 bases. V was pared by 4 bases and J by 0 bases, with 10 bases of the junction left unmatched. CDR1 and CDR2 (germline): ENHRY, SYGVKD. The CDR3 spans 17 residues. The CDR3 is CAISGTQGAAMNTEAFF. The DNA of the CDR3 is TGTGCCATCAGTGGGACCCAGGGGGCGGCCATGAACACTGAAGCTTTCTTT.

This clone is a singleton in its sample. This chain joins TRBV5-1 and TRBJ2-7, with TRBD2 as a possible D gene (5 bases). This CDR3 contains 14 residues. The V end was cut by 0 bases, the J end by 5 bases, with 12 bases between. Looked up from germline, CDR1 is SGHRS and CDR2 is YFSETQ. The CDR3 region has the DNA TGCGCCAGCAGCTTGGTGTCTAGCTCGCACGAGCAGTACTTC. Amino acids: CASSLVSSSHEQYF. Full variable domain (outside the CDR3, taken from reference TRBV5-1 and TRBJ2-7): KAGVTQTPRYLIKTRGQQVTLSCSPISGHRSVSWYQQTPGQGLQFLFEYFSETQRNKGNFPGRFSGRQFSNSRSEMNVSTLELGDSALYLCASSLVSSSHEQYFGPGTRLTVT.

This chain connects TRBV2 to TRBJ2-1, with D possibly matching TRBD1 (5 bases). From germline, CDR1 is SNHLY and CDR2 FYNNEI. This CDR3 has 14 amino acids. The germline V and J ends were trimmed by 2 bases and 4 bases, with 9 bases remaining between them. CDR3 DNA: TGTGCCAGCAGTGAAAGGGGATCTTACAATGAGCAGTTCTTC. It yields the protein CASSERGSYNEQFF.

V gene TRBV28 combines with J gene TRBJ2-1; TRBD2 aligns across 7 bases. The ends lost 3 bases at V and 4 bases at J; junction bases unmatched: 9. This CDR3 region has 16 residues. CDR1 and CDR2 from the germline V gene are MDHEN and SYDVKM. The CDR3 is CASSFVRLADYNEQFF. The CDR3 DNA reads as TGTGCCAGCAGTTTCGTAAGGCTAGCGGATTACAATGAGCAGTTCTTC.

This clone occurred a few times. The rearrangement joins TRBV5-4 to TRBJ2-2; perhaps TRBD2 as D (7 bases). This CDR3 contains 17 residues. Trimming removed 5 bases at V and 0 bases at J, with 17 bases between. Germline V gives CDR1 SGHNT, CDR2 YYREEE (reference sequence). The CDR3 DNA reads TGTGCCAGCAGGGGGGCTAGCGGCTCAACGAACACCGGGGAGCTGTTTTTT. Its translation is CASRGASGSTNTGELFF.

Here the CDR3 reads CASSTTTGASYEQYF. The DNA for the CDR3 is TGTGCCAGCAGTACTACGACAGGGGCTTCCTACGAGCAGTACTTC. This chain uses TRBV6-6 with TRBJ2-7; 8 nucleotides line up with TRBD1. There are 15 residues in the CDR3. With 5 bases clipped from V and 1 base from J, the junction kept 7 bases outside the gene matches. Germline V gene lookup returns CDR1 MNHNY and CDR2 SVGAGI (reference sequence).

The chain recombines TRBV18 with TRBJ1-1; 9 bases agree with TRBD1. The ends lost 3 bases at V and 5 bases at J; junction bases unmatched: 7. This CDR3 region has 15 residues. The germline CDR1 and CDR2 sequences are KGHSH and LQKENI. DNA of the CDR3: TGTGCCAGCTCACCCGGACAGGGGCAGGTAACTGAAGCTTTCTTT. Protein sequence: CASSPGQGQVTEAFF.

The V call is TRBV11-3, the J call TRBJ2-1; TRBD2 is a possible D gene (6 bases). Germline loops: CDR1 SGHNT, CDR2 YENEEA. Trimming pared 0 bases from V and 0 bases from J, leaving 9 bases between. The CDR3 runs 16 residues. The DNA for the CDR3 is TGTGCCAGCAGCTTAGACCCGGGAGTCTCCTACAATGAGCAGTTCTTC. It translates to CASSLDPGVSYNEQFF. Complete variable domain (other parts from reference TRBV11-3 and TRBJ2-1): EAGVVQSPRYKIIEKKQPVAFWCNPISGHNTLYWYLQNLGQGPELLIRYENEEAVDDSQLPKDRFSAERLKGVDSTLKIQPAELGDSAVYLCASSLDPGVSYNEQFFGPGTRLTVL.

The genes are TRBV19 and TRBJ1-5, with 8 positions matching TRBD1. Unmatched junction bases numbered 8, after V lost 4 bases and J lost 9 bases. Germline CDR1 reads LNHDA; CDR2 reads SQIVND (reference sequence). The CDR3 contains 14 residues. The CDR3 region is CASSNWAGGSPQHF. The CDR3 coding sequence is TGTGCCAGTAGTAACTGGGCAGGGGGCTCGCCCCAGCATTTT.

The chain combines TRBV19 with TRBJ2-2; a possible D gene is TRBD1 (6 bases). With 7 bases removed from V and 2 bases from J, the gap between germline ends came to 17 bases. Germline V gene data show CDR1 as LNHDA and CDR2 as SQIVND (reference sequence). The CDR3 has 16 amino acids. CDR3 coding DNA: TGTGCCAGTACCAATTCAGGGGCAGGCAACACCGGGGAGCTGTTTTTT. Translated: CASTNSGAGNTGELFF. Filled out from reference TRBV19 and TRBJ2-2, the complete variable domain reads DGGITQSPKYLFRKEGQNVTLSCEQNLNHDAMYWYRQDPGQGLRLIYYSQIVNDFQKGDIAEGYSVSREKKESFPLTVTSAQKNPTAFYLCASTNSGAGNTGELFFGEGSRLTVL.

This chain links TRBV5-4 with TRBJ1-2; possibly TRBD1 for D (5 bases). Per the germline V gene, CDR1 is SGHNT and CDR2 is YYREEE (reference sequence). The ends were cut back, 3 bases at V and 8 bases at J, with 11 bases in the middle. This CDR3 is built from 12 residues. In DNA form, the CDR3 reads TGTGCCAGCAGCTCAACGCGACAGGGCTACACCTTC. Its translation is CASSSTRQGYTF.

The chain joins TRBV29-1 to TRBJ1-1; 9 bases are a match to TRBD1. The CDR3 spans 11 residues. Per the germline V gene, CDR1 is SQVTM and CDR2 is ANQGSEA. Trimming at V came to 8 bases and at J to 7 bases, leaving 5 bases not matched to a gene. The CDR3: CSSGGQGEAFF. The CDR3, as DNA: TGCAGCTCCGGGGGACAGGGTGAAGCTTTCTTT.

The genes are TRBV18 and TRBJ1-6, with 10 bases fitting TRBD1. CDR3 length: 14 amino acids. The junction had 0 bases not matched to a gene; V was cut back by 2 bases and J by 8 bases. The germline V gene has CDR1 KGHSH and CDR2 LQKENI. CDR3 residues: CASSPGQGDSPLHF. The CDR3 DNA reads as TGTGCCAGCTCACCAGGACAGGGGGATTCACCCCTCCACTTT.

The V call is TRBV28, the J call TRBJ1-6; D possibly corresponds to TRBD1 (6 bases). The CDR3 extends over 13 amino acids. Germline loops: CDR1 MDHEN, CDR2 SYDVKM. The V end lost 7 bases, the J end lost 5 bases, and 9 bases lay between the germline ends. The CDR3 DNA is TGTGCCAGCAAACAGGGAAATAATTCACCCCTCCACTTT. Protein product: CASKQGNNSPLHF.